This note documents a single T cell receptor (beta chain) sequence. Its specificity is not known. TCRdb's table, derived via immunoSEQ multiplex PCR, lists solely in-frame clones and lacks some. In the table there are about 190,000 clones, about 82% of which are singletons. The data were taken from a study of cytomegalovirus exposure and HLA in healthy donors. General study results and limits: As confirmed in vitro, a few CMV-associated chains were specific for CMV antigens. Both high specificity and high sensitivity reportedly marked the classifier's diagnosis of cytomegalovirus status.

Germline V gene data show CDR1 as SGDLS and CDR2 as YYNGEE. CDR3 length: 16 amino acids. The trim removed 0 bases at V and 2 bases at J, leaving 7 bases unmatched. This chain connects TRBV9 to TRBJ2-7; TRBD1 matches at 8 bases. Specimen: PBMCs. The receptor was isolated from a woman under 30 in good health and CMV-seronegative. CDR3 DNA sequence: TGTGCCAGCAGCGTAGCTTGGGACAGGTCAACCTACGAGCAGTACTTC. Translated: CASSVAWDRSTYEQYF. The variable domain in full, with the rest retrieved from reference TRBV9 and TRBJ2-7, is DSGVTQTPKHLITATGQRVTLRCSPRSGDLSVYWYQQSLDQGLQFLIQYYNGEERAKGNILERFSAQQFPDLHSELNLSSLELGDSALYFCASSVAWDRSTYEQYFGPGTRLTVT.